The clone carrying this TCR beta chain was observed a handful of times. This entry is derived from a study of CD8+CD57+ T cells in acquired aplastic anemia. The CDR3 totals 13 residues. CDR1 and CDR2 from the germline V gene are SNHLY and FYNNEI. Trimming cost V 6 bases and J 7 bases, with 13 bases left between them. Profiles of TCR beta VDJ and CDR3 were generated from a genomic DNA template. TCRdb itself ran the reads through MiXCR, one entry per CDR3 protein. The table has 150,000 or so distinct CDR3 sequences, 55% to 80% seen once. The sequence was collected from a human donor in good health. The V and J genes are TRBV2 and TRBJ1-5; D gene ambiguous. The sample consisted of sorted CD4+, CD8+, or CD8+CD57+ T cells (not recorded which) from PBMCs. For the CDR3, the DNA is TGTGCCAGCAGCGTACAGAGGAAGCAGCCCCAGCATTTT. Amino acids: CASSVQRKQPQHF.